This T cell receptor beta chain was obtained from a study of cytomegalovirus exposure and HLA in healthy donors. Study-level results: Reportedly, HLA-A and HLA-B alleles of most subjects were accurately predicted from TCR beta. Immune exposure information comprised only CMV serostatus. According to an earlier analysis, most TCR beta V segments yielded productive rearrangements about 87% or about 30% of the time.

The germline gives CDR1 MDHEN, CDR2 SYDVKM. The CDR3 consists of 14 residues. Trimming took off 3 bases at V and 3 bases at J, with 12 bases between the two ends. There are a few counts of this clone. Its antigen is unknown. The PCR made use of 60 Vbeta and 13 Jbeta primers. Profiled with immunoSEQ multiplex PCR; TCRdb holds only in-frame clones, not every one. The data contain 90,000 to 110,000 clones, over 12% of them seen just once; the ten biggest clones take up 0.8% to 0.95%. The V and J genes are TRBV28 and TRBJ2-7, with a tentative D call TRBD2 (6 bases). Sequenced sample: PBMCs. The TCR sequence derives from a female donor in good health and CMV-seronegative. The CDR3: CASSFSGGVYEQYF. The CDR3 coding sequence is TGTGCCAGCAGTTTCTCTGGAGGGGTCTACGAGCAGTACTTC.